Listed below are T cell receptor beta chains from one sample, sequenced in a study of T cells expressing NK-cell markers. TCRdb reanalyzed the 5' RACE reads, giving one entry per CDR3 protein sequence and no DNA. Recorded for this sample: 550,000 to 600,000 distinct CDR3 sequences. The material sequenced was blood T cells: a sorted CD56 or NKG2C T cell subset, CD4+ or CD8+ T cells, or bulk PBMC T cells (not recorded which). The receptors shown here come from a young man in good health. The CDR3 runs from the conserved cysteine through the conserved F or W.

j_call v_call cdr3_length cdr3_aa
TRBJ1-5 TRBV30 14 CAWSQGTGNQPQHF
TRBJ2-3 TRBV20-1 16 CSARDRTSGTKTTQYF
TRBJ2-3 TRBV18 15 CASSEAGAVTDTQYF
TRBJ1-3 TRBV19 14 CASSEGTSGNTIYF
TRBJ2-5 TRBV7-9 13 CASSQGQQETQYF
TRBJ2-1 TRBV7-9 17 CASSLGLAGARYNEQFF
TRBJ1-1 TRBV29-1 14 CSAAQGGRNTEAFF
TRBJ2-1 TRBV24-1 15 CATSDLLQGPDRQFF
TRBJ1-1 TRBV12-3/TRBV12-4 14 CASSPSGRNTEAFF
TRBJ2-5 TRBV5-1 15 CASSFVPGQQETQYF
TRBJ1-3 TRBV5-1 13 CASSLNTGNTIYF
TRBJ2-1 TRBV3-1 17 CASSQIRLADSYNEQFF
TRBJ1-5 TRBV6-1 15 CASSPTTDSNQPQHF
TRBJ2-1 TRBV10-3 16 CAIGVGGGLSYNEQFF
TRBJ2-1 TRBV29-1 14 CSVLSPPLHNEQFF
TRBJ2-2 TRBV20-1 18 CSARGVTGGLRSTGELFF
TRBJ2-5 TRBV7-9 15 CASSLPSGSGETQYF
TRBJ2-7 TRBV28 14 CASRAWDRDYEQYF
TRBJ2-3 TRBV12-3/TRBV12-4 15 CASRGGLEGPDTQYF
TRBJ2-2 TRBV18 14 CASSPSWGTGELFF
TRBJ2-3 TRBV13 17 CASSLGIDRSGTDTQYF
TRBJ1-2 TRBV6-6 13 CASRGPVSYGYTF
TRBJ2-7 TRBV20-1 14 CSASGGFYLYEQYF
TRBJ2-3 TRBV7-2 16 CASSFKFRDVSGTQYF
TRBJ2-1 TRBV6-1 14 CASILGQGLGEQFF
TRBJ2-3 TRBV7-8 16 CASSLLAGDDRGTQYF
TRBJ2-2 TRBV6-6 13 CASTRSGRGELFF
TRBJ2-1 TRBV7-6 15 CASSLAGQTYNEQFF
TRBJ2-1 TRBV29-1 15 CSVLVPSGYSNEQFF
TRBJ1-6 TRBV12-3/TRBV12-4 15 CASSRDSLVGSPLHF
TRBJ2-1 TRBV12-3/TRBV12-4 13 CASEGAPINEQFF
TRBJ2-1 TRBV15 14 CATIGTGGGNEQFF
TRBJ2-3 TRBV7-9 14 CASSLVVYTDTQYF
TRBJ2-1 TRBV7-9 15 CASSLRTSVYNEQFF
TRBJ2-1 TRBV13 11 CASSDTDEQFF
TRBJ2-5 TRBV7-8 16 CASSFQTSGIQETQYF
TRBJ1-6 TRBV6-1 15 CASSLPGQGNSPLHF